Below, 16 T cell receptor beta chains from the same sample are listed, as sequenced in a study of regulatory T cells in long-lasting Graves disease. Regarding time point: newly diagnosed GD, antithyroid drugs for less than 3 months. With RNA extracted from PBMCs as input, the TCR library was made. TCR beta libraries were built with iRepertoire HTBI primers and Arm-PCR of CDR3 regions. One entry per CDR3 protein, called by TCRdb with MiXCR from the multiplex PCR reads. This table has about 530,000 distinct CDR3 sequences, around 15% appearing once. These same data were also listed under a study on T cells in Graves' hyperthyroidism and ophthalmopathy.

This sample comprised peripheral blood mononuclear cells (PBMCs), obtained at new diagnosis, from a patient treated with antithyroid drugs. Receptors were obtained from a woman aged 40 to 65 with Graves disease.

This clonotype has a handful of counts. The rearrangement links TRBV24-1 to TRBJ2-1, with D unclear. Germline V lookup: CDR1 KGHDR, CDR2 SFDVKD. The ends were cut back, 9 bases at V and 8 bases at J, with 19 bases in the middle. This CDR3 is 14 amino acids long. In DNA, the CDR3 is TGTGCCACCCGTTGCCGGGTCCAGACCGATGAGCAGTTCTTC. Protein sequence: CATRCRVQTDEQFF.

V and J are TRBV19 and TRBJ2-7; D may be TRBD2 (6 bases). CDR1 and CDR2 (germline): LNHDA, SQIVND (reference sequence). There are 19 residues in the CDR3. The V and J ends lost 8 bases and 0 bases respectively, with 29 bases between them. The CDR3 coding sequence is TGTGCCAGTCCAGTATGTGTTCCTAGCGCAGGGCCGAGCTCCTACGAGCAGTACTTC. As protein: CASPVCVPSAGPSSYEQYF.

The sample holds a few counts of this clonotype. The chain carries TRBV7-9 and TRBJ2-7; TRBD2 might be the D (6 bases). CDR3 length: 16 amino acids. Looked up from germline, CDR1 is SEHNR and CDR2 is FQNEAQ (reference sequence). The ends were cut back, 1 base at V and 0 bases at J, with 13 bases in the middle. The CDR3 loop reads CASSLVWRDFSYEQYF. CDR3 bases: TGTGCCAGCAGCTTAGTATGGCGGGACTTCTCCTACGAGCAGTACTTC. Full variable domain (rest looked up from reference TRBV7-9 and TRBJ2-7): DTGVSQNPRHKITKRGQNVTFRCDPISEHNRLYWYRQTLGQGPEFLTYFQNEAQLEKSRLLSDRFSAERPKGSFSTLEIQRTEQGDSAMYLCASSLVWRDFSYEQYFGPGTRLTVT.

This clonotype was found many times. The CDR3 DNA follows: TGTGCCAGCAGTTTAACCAGGGTGGGAGGCTACACCTTC. Protein sequence: CASSLTRVGGYTF. The V and J genes are TRBV12-3 or TRBV12-4 and TRBJ1-2; TRBD1 might be the D (5 bases). The CDR3 runs 13 residues. Trimming removed 2 bases from V and 8 bases from J, with 12 bases in between.

This clonotype came up many times. The chain uses TRBV14 and TRBJ2-7; possible D gene TRBD2, 6 bases. Germline CDR1 reads SGHDN; CDR2 reads FVKESK. V was pared by 1 base and J by 6 bases, with 22 bases between. This CDR3 is 17 amino acids long. The CDR3: CASSQAISRTTLFEQYF. In DNA, the CDR3 is TGTGCCAGCAGCCAAGCCATTAGTCGGACTACCCTTTTCGAGCAGTACTTC.

Only a few counts were recorded for this clonotype. V and J are TRBV5-5 and TRBJ2-7, with D possibly being TRBD2 (6 bases). From germline, CDR1 is SGHKS and CDR2 YYEKEE (reference sequence). V lost 4 bases and J lost 2, with 16 bases in between. The length of the CDR3 is 15 residues. CDR3 loop: CASSPASAGPYEQYF. The CDR3 nucleotides are TGTGCCAGCAGCCCAGCTAGCGCGGGCCCCTACGAGCAGTACTTC.

Notes on this clonotype: An end of the junction differs from the germline gene, which may be a read error. The genes are TRBV12-3 or TRBV12-4 and TRBJ2-7, with a tentative D call TRBD1 (6 bases). This CDR3 region has 13 residues. In DNA, the CDR3 is TGTACCAGCAGCACCAGGGGTTTGGGGGAGCAGTACTTC. Protein: CTSSTRGLGEQYF.

V is TRBV6-4 and J is TRBJ1-6; D not resolved. Per the germline V gene, CDR1 is MRHNA and CDR2 is SNTAGT. The CDR3 runs 13 residues. V lost 3 bases to trimming and J lost 7 bases, with 7 bases between them. CDR3 coding DNA: TGTGCCAGCAGTGAGGGCAAGAATTCACCCCTCCACTTT. This translates into CASSEGKNSPLHF.

V and J are TRBV9 and TRBJ2-1; tentatively, D is TRBD2 (7 bases). This CDR3 is 17 amino acids long. Germline V gene sequence: CDR1 SGDLS, CDR2 YYNGEE. Trimming cost V 7 bases and J 1 base, with 21 bases left between them. The CDR3, as DNA: TGTGCCAGCGGCCGGGCGGGGGCCTTGCCATCCTACAATGAGCAGTTCTTC. Amino acids: CASGRAGALPSYNEQFF. The whole variable domain, remainder taken from reference TRBV9 and TRBJ2-1, is DSGVTQTPKHLITATGQRVTLRCSPRSGDLSVYWYQQSLDQGLQFLIQYYNGEERAKGNILERFSAQQFPDLHSELNLSSLELGDSALYFCASGRAGALPSYNEQFFGPGTRLTVL.

This clonotype was seen a handful of times. The genes are TRBV20-1 and TRBJ1-1; D may be TRBD1 (5 bases). Germline V gene sequence: CDR1 DFQATT, CDR2 SNEGSKA (reference sequence). The CDR3 runs to 13 residues. The CDR3 coding sequence is TGCCCGATCCCCCGGGGGTCTAACGCTGAAGCTTTCTTT. This gives the protein CPIPRGSNAEAFF.

This clonotype was detected ten times or more. V is TRBV3-1 and J is TRBJ1-1; D call uncertain. The CDR3 totals 14 residues. CDR1 LGHDT and CDR2 YNNKEL come from the germline V gene (reference sequence). Trimming took off 6 bases at V and 1 base at J, with 12 bases between the two ends. The DNA for the CDR3 is TGTGCCAGCAGTCGGACTACACAGAACACTGAAGCTTTCTTT. It codes for CASSRTTQNTEAFF. Full variable domain (outside the CDR3, taken from reference TRBV3-1 and TRBJ1-1): DTAVSQTPKYLVTQMGNDKSIKCEQNLGHDTMYWYKQDSKKFLKIMFSYNNKELIINETVPNRFSPKSPDKAHLNLHINSLELGDSAVYFCASSRTTQNTEAFFGQGTRLTVV.

This clonotype has a count of ten or more. The chain combines TRBV12-3 or TRBV12-4 with TRBJ2-3; TRBD2 might be the D (6 bases). Deletions cut 4 bases from V and 4 bases from J, with 15 bases between. This CDR3 comprises 15 residues. CDR3 nucleotides: TGTGCCAGCAGTTACGGGACTGCCTTTGCAGATACGCAGTATTTT. Its protein is CASSYGTAFADTQYF.

This clonotype was seen just once. A much larger clone differs by one base, so this may be a read error. This sequence joins TRBV20-1 and TRBJ1-1; D is uncertain. The CDR3 totals 13 residues. The germline CDR1 and CDR2 sequences are DFQATT and SNEGSKA (reference sequence). Here the CDR3 DNA reads TGCAGGGGGTACAGCCCTCCGAACACTGAAGCTTTCTTT. Translating it yields CRGYSPPNTEAFF.

This chain joins TRBV11-3 and TRBJ2-6; D may be TRBD2 (5 bases). Trimming cost V 5 bases and J 0 bases, with 11 bases left between them. The CDR3 is 16 amino acids. The germline gives CDR1 SGHNT, CDR2 YENEEA. The CDR3 region is CASSAAVISGANVLTF. Here the CDR3 DNA reads TGTGCCAGCAGCGCAGCGGTTATCTCTGGGGCCAACGTCCTGACTTTC.

This clonotype was seen a handful of times. This sequence joins TRBV19 and TRBJ2-3; D is possibly TRBD2 (5 bases). V was pared by 5 bases and J by 2 bases, with 14 bases between. The CDR3 runs 15 residues. From germline, CDR1 is LNHDA and CDR2 SQIVND (reference sequence). DNA for the CDR3: TGTGCCAGTAGTGCCGCCCGGGGTAACACAGATACGCAGTATTTT. Encoded protein: CASSAARGNTDTQYF.

This clonotype has at least ten counts. The chain recombines TRBV18 with TRBJ2-1, with a possible D match to TRBD2 (5 bases). V was pared by 3 bases and J by 1 base, with 10 bases between. CDR1 and CDR2 from the germline V gene are KGHSH and LQKENI. This CDR3 is built from 15 residues. In nucleotides, the CDR3 is TGTGCCAGCTCACCGCCTAGCAAATCCTACAATGAGCAGTTCTTC. Residues: CASSPPSKSYNEQFF.